This TCR beta chain derives from a study of blood T cell repertoires in COVID-19. Study-level background: Specimens from acute and convalescent COVID-19 originated in the United States, Italy and Spain. T cells, B-cell-depleted T cells, or PBMCs provided the cDNA or gDNA that served as material.

As originally analysed: Amplifying reference gene primers gave estimates of nucleated cell counts. The method was immunoSEQ multiplex PCR; TCRdb's version includes in-frame clones alone and lacks a portion of them. V, J and clone size were drawn from that table, and D and trimming were deduced from the DNA. Of 290,000 or so clones in the sample, around 90% were seen once. The material sequenced was PBMCs or T cells enriched from blood (not recorded which). This receptor was taken from a young woman with acute COVID-19.

CDR3 protein: CATSTSTGLDYSPLHF. Written as DNA, the CDR3 is TGTGCCACCAGCACCTCGACAGGGTTGGATTACTCACCCCTCCACTTT. This chain connects TRBV15 to TRBJ1-6, with 7 bases matching TRBD1. Germline CDR1 is LNHNV and CDR2 is YYDKDF (reference sequence). Losses at the gene ends were 4 bases for V and 10 bases for J; bases not matched to a gene: 13. CDR3 length equals 16 residues.